This T cell receptor (beta chain) was sequenced during a study of ipilimumab plus nivolumab after autologous stem cell transplantation. The V gene's germline CDR1 is SGHVS and CDR2 FQNEAQ. Between the trimmed V and J ends, which lost 1 base and 2 bases, there was a span of 12 bases. The CDR3 runs to 16 residues. Sequencing used immunoSEQ multiplex PCR; TCRdb keeps in-frame clones, though not all of them. The table has 15,000 to 20,000 clones, around four fifths seen once; the top ten hold roughly 10%. Sequenced here: PBMCs, sampled in a trial of ipilimumab plus nivolumab as post-transplant consolidation. The TCR originated in a male donor with diffuse large B-cell lymphoma. V gene TRBV7-8 combines with J gene TRBJ2-1; D may be TRBD1 (5 bases). CDR3 bases: TGTGCCAGCAGCTTAGGTTTAGGGGCGCCCTACAATGAGCAGTTCTTC. This sequence encodes CASSLGLGAPYNEQFF.